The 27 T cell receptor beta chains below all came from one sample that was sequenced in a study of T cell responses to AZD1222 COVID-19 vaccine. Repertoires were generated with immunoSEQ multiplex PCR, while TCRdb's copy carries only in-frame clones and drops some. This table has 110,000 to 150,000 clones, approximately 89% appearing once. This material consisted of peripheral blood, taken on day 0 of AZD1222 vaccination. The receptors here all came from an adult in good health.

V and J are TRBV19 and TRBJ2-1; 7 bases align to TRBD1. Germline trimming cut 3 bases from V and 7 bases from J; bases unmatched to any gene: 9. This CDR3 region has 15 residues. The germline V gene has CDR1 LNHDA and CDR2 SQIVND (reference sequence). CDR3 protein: CASSIRGPRMNEQFF. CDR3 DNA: TGTGCCAGTAGTATTAGGGGGCCGAGGATGAATGAGCAGTTCTTC. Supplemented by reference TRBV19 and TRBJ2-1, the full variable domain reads DGGITQSPKYLFRKEGQNVTLSCEQNLNHDAMYWYRQDPGQGLRLIYYSQIVNDFQKGDIAEGYSVSREKKESFPLTVTSAQKNPTAFYLCASSIRGPRMNEQFFGPGTRLTVL.

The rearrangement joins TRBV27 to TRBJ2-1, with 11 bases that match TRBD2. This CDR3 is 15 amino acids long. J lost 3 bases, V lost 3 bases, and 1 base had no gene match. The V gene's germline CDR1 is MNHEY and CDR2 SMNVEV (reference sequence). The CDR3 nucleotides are TGTGCCAGCAGTTTGACTAGCGGGGTCTACAATGAGCAGTTCTTC. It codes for CASSLTSGVYNEQFF.

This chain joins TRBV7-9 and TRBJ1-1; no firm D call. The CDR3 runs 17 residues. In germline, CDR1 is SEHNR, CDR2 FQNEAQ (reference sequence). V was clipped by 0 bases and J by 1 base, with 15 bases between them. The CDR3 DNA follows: TGTGCCAGCAGCTTAGCTCCGAGGGAGGGTTGGAACACTGAAGCTTTCTTT. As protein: CASSLAPREGWNTEAFF.

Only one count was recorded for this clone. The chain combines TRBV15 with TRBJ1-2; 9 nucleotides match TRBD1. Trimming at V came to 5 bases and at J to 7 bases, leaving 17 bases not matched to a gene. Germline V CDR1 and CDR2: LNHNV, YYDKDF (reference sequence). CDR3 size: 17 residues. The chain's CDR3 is CATSGKPRDREIRGYTF. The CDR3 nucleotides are TGTGCCACCAGCGGTAAACCCAGGGACAGGGAAATTCGTGGCTACACCTTC.

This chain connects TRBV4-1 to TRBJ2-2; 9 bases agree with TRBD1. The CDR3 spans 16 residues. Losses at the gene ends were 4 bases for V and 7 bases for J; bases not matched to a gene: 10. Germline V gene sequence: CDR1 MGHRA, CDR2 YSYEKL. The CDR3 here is CASSLGGDRVFGELFF. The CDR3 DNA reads TGCGCCAGCAGCCTTGGGGGGGACAGGGTGTTCGGGGAGCTGTTTTTT.

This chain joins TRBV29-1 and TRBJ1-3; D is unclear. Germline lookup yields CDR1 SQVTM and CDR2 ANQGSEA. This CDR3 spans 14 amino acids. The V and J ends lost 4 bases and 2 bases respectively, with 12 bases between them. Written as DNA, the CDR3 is TGCAGCGTTGGGGGTCCTCCGGCTGGAAACACCATATATTTT. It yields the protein CSVGGPPAGNTIYF.

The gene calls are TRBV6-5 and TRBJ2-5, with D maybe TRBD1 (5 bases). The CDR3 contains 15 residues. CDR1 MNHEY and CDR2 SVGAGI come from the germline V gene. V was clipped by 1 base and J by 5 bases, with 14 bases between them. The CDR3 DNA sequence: TGTGCCAGCAGTTACTTAGCAGGGATGAGTGAGACCCAGTACTTC. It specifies CASSYLAGMSETQYF.

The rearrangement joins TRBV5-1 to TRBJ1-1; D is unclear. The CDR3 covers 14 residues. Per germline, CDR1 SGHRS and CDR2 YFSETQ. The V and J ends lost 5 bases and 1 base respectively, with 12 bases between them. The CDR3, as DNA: TGCGCCAGCAGGGATCGGACGGAGAACACTGAAGCTTTCTTT. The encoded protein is CASRDRTENTEAFF. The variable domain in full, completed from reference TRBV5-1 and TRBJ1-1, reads KAGVTQTPRYLIKTRGQQVTLSCSPISGHRSVSWYQQTPGQGLQFLFEYFSETQRNKGNFPGRFSGRQFSNSRSEMNVSTLELGDSALYLCASRDRTENTEAFFGQGTRLTVV.

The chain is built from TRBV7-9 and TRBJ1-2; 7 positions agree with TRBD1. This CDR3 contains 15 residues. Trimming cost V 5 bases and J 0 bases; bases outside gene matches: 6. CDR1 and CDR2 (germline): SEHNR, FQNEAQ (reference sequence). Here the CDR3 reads CASSLRQGANYGYTF. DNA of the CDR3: TGTGCCAGCAGCCTAAGACAGGGAGCTAACTATGGCTACACCTTC.

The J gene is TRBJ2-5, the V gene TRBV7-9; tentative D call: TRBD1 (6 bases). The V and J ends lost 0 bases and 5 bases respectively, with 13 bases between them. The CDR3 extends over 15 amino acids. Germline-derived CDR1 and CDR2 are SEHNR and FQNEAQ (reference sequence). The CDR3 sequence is CASSLASGTMETQYF. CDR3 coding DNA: TGTGCCAGCAGCTTAGCCTCCGGGACAATGGAGACCCAGTACTTC.

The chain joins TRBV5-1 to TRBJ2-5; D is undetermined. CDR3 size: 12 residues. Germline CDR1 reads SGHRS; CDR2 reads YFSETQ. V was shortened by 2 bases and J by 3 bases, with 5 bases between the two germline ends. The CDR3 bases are TGCGCCAGCAGCTTTGGGAAAGAGACCCAGTACTTC. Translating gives CASSFGKETQYF.

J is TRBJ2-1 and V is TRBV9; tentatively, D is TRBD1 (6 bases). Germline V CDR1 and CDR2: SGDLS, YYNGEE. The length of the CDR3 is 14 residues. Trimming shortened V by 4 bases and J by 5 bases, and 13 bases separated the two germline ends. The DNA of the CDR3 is TGTGCCAGCAGCAAGAGACAGGAGAACAATGAGCAGTTCTTC. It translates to CASSKRQENNEQFF.

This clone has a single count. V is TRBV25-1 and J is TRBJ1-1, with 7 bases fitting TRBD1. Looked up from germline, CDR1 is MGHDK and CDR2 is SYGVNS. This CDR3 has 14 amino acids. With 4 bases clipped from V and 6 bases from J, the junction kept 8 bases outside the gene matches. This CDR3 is CASSARDRVSEAFF. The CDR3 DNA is TGTGCCAGCAGTGCCCGGGACAGAGTGTCTGAAGCTTTCTTT.

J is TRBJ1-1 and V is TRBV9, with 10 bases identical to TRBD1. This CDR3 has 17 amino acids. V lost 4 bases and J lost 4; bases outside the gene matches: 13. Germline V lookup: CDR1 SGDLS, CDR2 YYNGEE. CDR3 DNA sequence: TGTGCCAGCAGCCCCCAACCTGGGACAGGGGCCATCACTGAAGCTTTCTTT. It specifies CASSPQPGTGAITEAFF.

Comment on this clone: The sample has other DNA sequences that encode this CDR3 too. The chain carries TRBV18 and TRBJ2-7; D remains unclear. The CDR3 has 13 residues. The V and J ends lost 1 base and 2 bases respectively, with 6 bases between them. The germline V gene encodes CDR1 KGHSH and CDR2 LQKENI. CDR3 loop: CASSPQGTYEQYF. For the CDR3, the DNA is TGTGCCAGCTCACCACAAGGGACCTACGAGCAGTACTTC.

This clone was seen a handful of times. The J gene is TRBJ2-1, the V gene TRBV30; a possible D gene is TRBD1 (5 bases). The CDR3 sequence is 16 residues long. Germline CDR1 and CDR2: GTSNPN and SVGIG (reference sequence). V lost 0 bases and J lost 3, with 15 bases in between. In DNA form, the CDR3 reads TGTGCCTGGAGTGTAGGGCACCGGACACGCTACAATGAGCAGTTCTTC. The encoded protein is CAWSVGHRTRYNEQFF.

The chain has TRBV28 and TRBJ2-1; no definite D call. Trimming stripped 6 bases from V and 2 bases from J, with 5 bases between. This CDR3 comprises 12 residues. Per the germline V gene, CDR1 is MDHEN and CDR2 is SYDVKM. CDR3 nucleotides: TGTGCCAGCAGACCGACCTACAATGAGCAGTTCTTC. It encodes CASRPTYNEQFF. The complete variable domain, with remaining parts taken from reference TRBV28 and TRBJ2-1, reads DVKVTQSSRYLVKRTGEKVFLECVQDMDHENMFWYRQDPGLGLRLIYFSYDVKMKEKGDIPEGYSVSREKKERFSLILESASTNQTSMYLCASRPTYNEQFFGPGTRLTVL.

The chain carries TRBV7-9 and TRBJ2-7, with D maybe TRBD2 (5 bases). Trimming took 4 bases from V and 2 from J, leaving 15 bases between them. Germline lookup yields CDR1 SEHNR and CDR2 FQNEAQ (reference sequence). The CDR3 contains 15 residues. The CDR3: CASSYRGLGPYEQYF. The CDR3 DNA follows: TGTGCCAGCAGCTATAGAGGGTTAGGCCCCTACGAGCAGTACTTC.

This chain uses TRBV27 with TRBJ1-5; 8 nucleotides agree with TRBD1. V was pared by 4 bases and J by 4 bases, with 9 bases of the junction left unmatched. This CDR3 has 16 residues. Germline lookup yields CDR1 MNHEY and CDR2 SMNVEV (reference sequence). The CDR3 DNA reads TGTGCCAGCAGTTCCCGGGGACAGGCGTTTAATCAGCCCCAGCATTTT. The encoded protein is CASSSRGQAFNQPQHF.

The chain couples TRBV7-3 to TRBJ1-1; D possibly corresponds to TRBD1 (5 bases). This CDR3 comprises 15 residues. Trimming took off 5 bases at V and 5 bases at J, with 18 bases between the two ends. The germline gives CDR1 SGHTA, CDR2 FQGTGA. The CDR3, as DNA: TGTGCCAGCAGCGTAGCCGGGACGATGGAAACTGAAGCTTTCTTT. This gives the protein CASSVAGTMETEAFF.

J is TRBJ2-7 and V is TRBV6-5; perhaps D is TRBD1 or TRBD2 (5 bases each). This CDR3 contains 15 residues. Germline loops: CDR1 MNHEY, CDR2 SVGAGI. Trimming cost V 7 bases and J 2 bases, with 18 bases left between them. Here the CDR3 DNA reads TGTGCCAGCAAACTTTTGTCGGGGCAGCCCTACGAGCAGTACTTC. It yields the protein CASKLLSGQPYEQYF.

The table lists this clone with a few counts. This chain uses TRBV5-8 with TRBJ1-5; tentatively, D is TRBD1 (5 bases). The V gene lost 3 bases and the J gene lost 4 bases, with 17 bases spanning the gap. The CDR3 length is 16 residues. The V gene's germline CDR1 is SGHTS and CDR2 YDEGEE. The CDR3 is CASSSWPGRKNQPQHF. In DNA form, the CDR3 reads TGTGCCAGCAGCTCGTGGCCGGGACGGAAAAATCAGCCCCAGCATTTT.

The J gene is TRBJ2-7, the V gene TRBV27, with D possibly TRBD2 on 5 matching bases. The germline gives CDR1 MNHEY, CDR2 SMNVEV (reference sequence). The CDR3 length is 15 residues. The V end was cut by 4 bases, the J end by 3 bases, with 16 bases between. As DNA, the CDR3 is TGTGCCAGCAGTTCCGCGGGTCTAAAATACTACGAGCAGTACTTC. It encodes CASSSAGLKYYEQYF.

The DNA for the CDR3 is TGTGCCAGCAGCCAAGATCGAGGGAGTACAGATACGCAGTATTTT. This translates into CASSQDRGSTDTQYF. The rearrangement uses TRBV3-1 (or the pseudogene TRBV3-2) and TRBJ2-3, with D perhaps TRBD2 (5 bases). CDR1 and CDR2 from the germline V gene are LGHDT and YNNKEL (reference sequence). The CDR3 length is 15 residues. V was pared by 0 bases and J by 3 bases, with 10 bases between.

CDR3 sequence reads: CARIRGSTEAFF. The CDR3 bases are TGTGCCCGGATAAGGGGTAGCACTGAAGCTTTCTTT. This chain uses TRBV30 with TRBJ1-1, with D maybe TRBD1 (5 bases). The CDR3 has 12 amino acids. In germline, CDR1 is GTSNPN, CDR2 SVGIG (reference sequence). The ends were cut back, 8 bases at V and 4 bases at J, with 14 bases in the middle.

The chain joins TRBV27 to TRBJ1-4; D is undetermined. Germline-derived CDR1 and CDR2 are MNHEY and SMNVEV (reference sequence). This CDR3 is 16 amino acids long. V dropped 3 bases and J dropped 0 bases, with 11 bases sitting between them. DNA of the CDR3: TGTGCCAGCAGTTTGGTTTTTCGGTCAACTAATGAAAAACTGTTTTTT. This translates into CASSLVFRSTNEKLFF.

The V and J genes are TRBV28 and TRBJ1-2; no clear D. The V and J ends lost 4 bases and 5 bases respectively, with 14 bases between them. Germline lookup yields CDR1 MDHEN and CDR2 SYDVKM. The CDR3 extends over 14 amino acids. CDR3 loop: CASSWNRGFYGYTF. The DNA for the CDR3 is TGTGCCAGCAGTTGGAACCGAGGGTTTTATGGCTACACCTTC.